The 29 T cell receptor beta chains reported below all come from one sample, sequenced in a study of T cell responses to AZD1222 COVID-19 vaccine. This table comes from immunoSEQ multiplex PCR, and its TCRdb copy is limited to in-frame clones, with some not included. The table has 110,000 or so clones, 89% seen once. Sequences were derived from peripheral blood, sampled 28 days after the second AZD1222 dose. Source of these receptors: an adult who received the AZD1222 COVID-19 vaccine.

This chain connects TRBV3-1 (or the pseudogene TRBV3-2) to TRBJ2-1; D assignment may be TRBD1 or TRBD2 (5 bases each). The CDR3 spans 15 residues. Germline values: CDR1 LGHDT, CDR2 YNNKEL (reference sequence). Trimming cost V 0 bases and J 4 bases, with 10 bases left between them. CDR3: CASSQEGTTYNEQFF. The CDR3 coding sequence is TGTGCCAGCAGCCAAGAAGGGACCACGTACAATGAGCAGTTCTTC.

The CDR3 loop reads CASSLSGEGNQPQHF. The CDR3 nucleotides read TGTGCCAGCAGTTTATCAGGGGAAGGAAATCAGCCCCAGCATTTT. The gene calls are TRBV28 and TRBJ1-5, with D perhaps TRBD1 (6 bases). Trimming took off 1 base at V and 4 bases at J, with 11 bases between the two ends. The CDR3 is made up of 15 amino acids. Germline assignment: CDR1 MDHEN and CDR2 SYDVKM.

This chain joins TRBV11-3 and TRBJ2-7; 11 nucleotides agree with TRBD2. Per germline, CDR1 SGHNT and CDR2 YENEEA. CDR3 length: 19 amino acids. The J segment lost 9 bases and the V segment lost 3 bases, leaving 22 bases of the junction unmatched. CDR3 nucleotides: TGTGCCAGCAGCTTCCCCCCGGGCTTGACTAGCGGGGAGATACCGGGGCAGTACTTC. This encodes CASSFPPGLTSGEIPGQYF.

The rearrangement uses TRBV5-1 and TRBJ1-1; D is unresolved. This CDR3 comprises 12 residues. CDR1 and CDR2 (germline): SGHRS, YFSETQ. V dropped 5 bases and J dropped 1 base, with 6 bases sitting between them. In DNA, the CDR3 is TGCGCCAGCAGATTGCAGAACACTGAAGCTTTCTTT. Translated: CASRLQNTEAFF.

V usage is TRBV11-2 and J usage is TRBJ2-3; no definite D call. Trimming removed 5 bases from V and 9 bases from J, with 21 bases in between. The CDR3 has 15 residues. Germline assignment: CDR1 SGHAT and CDR2 FQNNGV. The CDR3 region has the DNA TGTGCCAGCAGCCCGCAAACCTCGATATCCCCCACGCAGTATTTT. It encodes CASSPQTSISPTQYF.

V is TRBV2 and J is TRBJ1-2; D call uncertain. The CDR3 totals 14 residues. Germline V gene lookup returns CDR1 SNHLY and CDR2 FYNNEI. V was pared by 1 base and J by 8 bases, with 14 bases between. The CDR3 DNA follows: TGTGCCAGCAGTGAAGGATCCAGGAGAGAGGGCTACACCTTC. It specifies CASSEGSRREGYTF.

The chain is built from TRBV5-5 and TRBJ2-1, with 9 bases identical to TRBD2. CDR3 size: 18 residues. The V gene end was trimmed by 3 bases and the J gene end by 4 bases; junction bases not matched to a gene: 14. The germline V gene encodes CDR1 SGHKS and CDR2 YYEKEE (reference sequence). CDR3 sequence: CASSSRVGRLAVYNEQFF. Here the CDR3 DNA reads TGTGCCAGCAGCTCTCGAGTGGGGAGACTAGCGGTGTACAATGAGCAGTTCTTC.

The chain employs TRBV5-5 and TRBJ2-2; D uncertain. This CDR3 region has 13 residues. The V end lost 3 bases, the J end lost 5 bases, and 8 bases lay between the germline ends. CDR1 and CDR2 from the germline V gene are SGHKS and YYEKEE (reference sequence). The CDR3 DNA reads TGTGCCAGCAGCTGGCAGGAGACCGGGGAGCTGTTTTTT. This gives the protein CASSWQETGELFF.

The V and J genes are TRBV3-1 (or the pseudogene TRBV3-2) and TRBJ1-3; the D is unclear. CDR3 length: 14 amino acids. Germline V gives CDR1 LGHDT, CDR2 YNNKEL (reference sequence). V was cut by 2 bases and J by 2 bases, with 7 bases left in between. The CDR3 is CASSQFLTGNTIYF. The CDR3 DNA is TGTGCCAGCAGCCAATTTTTGACTGGAAACACCATATATTTT.

The rearrangement links TRBV12-3 or TRBV12-4 to TRBJ2-7; D ambiguous. This CDR3 comprises 12 residues. V lost 2 bases and J 7 bases, leaving 9 bases between the germline ends. The CDR3 sequence: CASSLKGLEQYF. The CDR3 bases are TGTGCCAGCAGTTTAAAAGGTCTTGAGCAGTACTTC.

Points on this clone: One end of the junction fails to match germline, which may point to a read error. This sequence joins TRBV15 and TRBJ1-1; the match to TRBD1 covers 9 bases. CDR3 length equals 17 residues. CDR1 is LNHNV and CDR2 is YYDKDF in the germline V gene (reference sequence). The CDR3 loop is CATSRERDRVRNAEAFF. The CDR3 DNA reads as TGTGCCACCAGCAGAGAACGGGACAGGGTAAGGAACGCTGAAGCTTTCTTT.

V is TRBV7-9 and J is TRBJ1-4; 7 bases agree with TRBD1. The V segment lost 3 bases and the J segment 0 bases; nucleotides outside the gene matches: 1. CDR1 is SEHNR and CDR2 is FQNEAQ in the germline V gene (reference sequence). This CDR3 spans 15 amino acids. CDR3 sequence: CASSLTGTTNEKLFF. The DNA of the CDR3 is TGTGCCAGCAGCTTGACAGGGACAACTAATGAAAAACTGTTTTTT. Drawing the rest from reference TRBV7-9 and TRBJ1-4, the complete variable domain is DTGVSQNPRHKITKRGQNVTFRCDPISEHNRLYWYRQTLGQGPEFLTYFQNEAQLEKSRLLSDRFSAERPKGSFSTLEIQRTEQGDSAMYLCASSLTGTTNEKLFFGSGTQLSVL.

V and J are TRBV28 and TRBJ2-3, with 9 bases matching TRBD2. This CDR3 comprises 15 residues. J lost 2 bases, V lost 5 bases, and 5 bases had no gene match. The germline CDR1 and CDR2 sequences are MDHEN and SYDVKM. The CDR3 loop is CASSGAGGLTDTQYF. DNA of the CDR3: TGTGCCAGCAGTGGAGCGGGAGGTCTCACAGATACGCAGTATTTT.

The chain uses TRBV7-3 and TRBJ1-2; 7 bases line up with TRBD1. CDR3 length equals 14 residues. The germline V gene has CDR1 SGHTA and CDR2 FQGTGA. The ends lost 5 bases at V and 2 bases at J; junction bases unmatched: 5. CDR3 nucleotide sequence: TGTGCCAGCAGCCCAGGGGGGGTCAACTATGGCTACACCTTC. It yields the protein CASSPGGVNYGYTF.

A single count supports this clone. The chain links TRBV18 to TRBJ2-7; D possibly uses TRBD1 or TRBD2 (5 bases each). The CDR3 has 12 residues. V shed 4 bases and J shed 3 bases, with 7 bases lying between them. Germline-derived CDR1 and CDR2 are KGHSH and LQKENI. This CDR3 is CASSRDGYEQYF. The CDR3 coding sequence is TGTGCCAGCTCACGGGACGGCTACGAGCAGTACTTC. The full variable domain, rest sourced from reference TRBV18 and TRBJ2-7, is NAGVMQNPRHLVRRRGQEARLRCSPMKGHSHVYWYRQLPEEGLKFMVYLQKENIIDESGMPKERFSAEFPKEGPSILRIQQVVRGDSAAYFCASSRDGYEQYFGPGTRLTVT.

J is TRBJ2-1 and V is TRBV11-2; D unresolved. Trimming took off 4 bases at V and 8 bases at J, with 15 bases between the two ends. There are 14 residues in the CDR3. Germline V gene data show CDR1 as SGHAT and CDR2 as FQNNGV. The CDR3 reads CASSWGGASDEQFF. The CDR3 DNA is TGTGCCAGCAGCTGGGGTGGTGCCAGCGATGAGCAGTTCTTC. The whole variable domain, remainder taken from reference TRBV11-2 and TRBJ2-1, is EAGVAQSPRYKIIEKRQSVAFWCNPISGHATLYWYQQILGQGPKLLIQFQNNGVVDDSQLPKDRFSAERLKGVDSTLKIQPAKLEDSAVYLCASSWGGASDEQFFGPGTRLTVL.

The chain carries TRBV4-1 and TRBJ2-1; D uncertain. Deletions cut 7 bases from V and 0 bases from J, with 10 bases between. This CDR3 has 14 amino acids. The V gene's germline CDR1 is MGHRA and CDR2 YSYEKL. CDR3 residues: CASKDFNSYNEQFF. In DNA form, the CDR3 reads TGCGCCAGCAAAGACTTTAACTCCTACAATGAGCAGTTCTTC.

This clone was counted only a few times. The chain uses TRBV7-3 and TRBJ2-3; D is uncertain. The germline CDR1 and CDR2 sequences are SGHTA and FQGTGA. V was trimmed by 4 bases and J by 2 bases, leaving 4 bases between them. The CDR3 has 12 amino acids. The CDR3 spells CASSSPTDTQYF. DNA of the CDR3: TGTGCCAGCAGCTCCCCCACAGATACGCAGTATTTT.

This clone occurred once. The rearrangement links TRBV5-1 to TRBJ2-4; D is possibly TRBD1 or TRBD2 (5 bases each). The V gene lost 4 bases and the J gene lost 7 bases, with 15 bases spanning the gap. The V gene's germline CDR1 is SGHRS and CDR2 YFSETQ. This CDR3 spans 14 amino acids. This CDR3 reads CASSAGTQLNIQYF. CDR3 in DNA: TGCGCCAGCAGCGCCGGGACCCAACTTAACATTCAGTACTTC. Complete variable domain (other parts from reference TRBV5-1 and TRBJ2-4): KAGVTQTPRYLIKTRGQQVTLSCSPISGHRSVSWYQQTPGQGLQFLFEYFSETQRNKGNFPGRFSGRQFSNSRSEMNVSTLELGDSALYLCASSAGTQLNIQYFGAGTRLSVL.

The chain recombines TRBV28 with TRBJ2-3; 12 nucleotides agree with TRBD2. This CDR3 contains 15 residues. V trimming: 10 bases; J trimming: 2 bases; junction bases outside the gene matches: 7. In germline, CDR1 is MDHEN, CDR2 SYDVKM. The CDR3 DNA reads TGTGCCACTAAGACTAGCGGGAGACTCACAGATACGCAGTATTTT. Its protein is CATKTSGRLTDTQYF. Full variable domain (outside the CDR3, taken from reference TRBV28 and TRBJ2-3): DVKVTQSSRYLVKRTGEKVFLECVQDMDHENMFWYRQDPGLGLRLIYFSYDVKMKEKGDIPEGYSVSREKKERFSLILESASTNQTSMYLCATKTSGRLTDTQYFGPGTRLTVL.

The V gene is TRBV28, the J gene TRBJ1-1; possibly TRBD1 for D (5 bases). V lost 6 bases to trimming and J lost 7 bases, with 12 bases between them. The length of the CDR3 is 12 residues. CDR1 and CDR2 from the germline V gene are MDHEN and SYDVKM. The CDR3 loop reads CASSRGGFEAFF. CDR3 DNA sequence: TGTGCCAGCAGCCGGGGGGGGTTTGAAGCTTTCTTT.

The V call is TRBV24-1, the J call TRBJ2-2; D is uncertain. The V end was cut by 5 bases, the J end by 5 bases, with 17 bases between. Germline CDR1 and CDR2: KGHDR and SFDVKD. The CDR3 is made up of 16 amino acids. The CDR3, as DNA: TGTGCCACCAGTGTCCAGATTGGGATTGGGACCGGGGAGCTGTTTTTT. Residues: CATSVQIGIGTGELFF.

This rearrangement joins TRBV29-1 to TRBJ1-2, with TRBD1 identical over 9 bases. This CDR3 has 13 residues. Germline lookup yields CDR1 SQVTM and CDR2 ANQGSEA. Germline trimming cut 4 bases from V and 6 bases from J; bases unmatched to any gene: 6. The CDR3 bases are TGCAGCGTTGCCGGGACAGGGCTGGATGGCTACACCTTC. This gives the protein CSVAGTGLDGYTF.

The chain employs TRBV7-9 and TRBJ2-5; D is perhaps TRBD1 (7 bases). The CDR3 totals 15 residues. CDR1 SEHNR and CDR2 FQNEAQ come from the germline V gene (reference sequence). Trimming took 1 base from V and 2 from J, leaving 11 bases between them. CDR3 loop: CASSLGGTVQETQYF. The CDR3 DNA reads TGTGCCAGCAGCTTAGGCGGGACAGTGCAAGAGACCCAGTACTTC.

V and J are TRBV18 and TRBJ1-2; no firm D call. The germline V gene has CDR1 KGHSH and CDR2 LQKENI. The CDR3 extends over 12 amino acids. The germline V and J ends were trimmed by 3 bases and 2 bases, with 4 bases remaining between them. The CDR3 is CASSPENYGYTF. For the CDR3, the DNA is TGTGCCAGCTCACCCGAAAACTATGGCTACACCTTC. The full variable domain, with the rest looked up from reference TRBV18 and TRBJ1-2, is NAGVMQNPRHLVRRRGQEARLRCSPMKGHSHVYWYRQLPEEGLKFMVYLQKENIIDESGMPKERFSAEFPKEGPSILRIQQVVRGDSAAYFCASSPENYGYTFGSGTRLTVV.

This sequence joins TRBV28 and TRBJ1-2; a possible D gene is TRBD1 (6 bases). The CDR3 runs 12 residues. CDR1 and CDR2 (germline): MDHEN, SYDVKM. The V and J ends lost 6 bases and 8 bases respectively, with 13 bases between them. The CDR3 protein is CASSRGAGGYTF. In nucleotides, the CDR3 is TGTGCCAGCAGCCGGGGGGCAGGAGGCTACACCTTC.

The rearrangement joins TRBV3-1 (or the pseudogene TRBV3-2) to TRBJ2-5, with TRBD1 matching 8 bases. V trimming: 3 bases; J trimming: 0 bases; junction bases outside the gene matches: 9. CDR1 is LGHDT and CDR2 is YNNKEL in the germline V gene (reference sequence). The CDR3 contains 17 residues. The CDR3 region is CASSQAGQARNQETQYF. CDR3 nucleotides: TGTGCCAGCAGCCAGGCGGGACAGGCCCGAAACCAAGAGACCCAGTACTTC.

The chain combines TRBV6-5 with TRBJ2-1; D tentatively reads TRBD1 or TRBD2 (5 bases each). V lost 8 bases to trimming and J lost 6 bases, with 20 bases between them. The germline gives CDR1 MNHEY, CDR2 SVGAGI. CDR3 length: 15 amino acids. This chain's CDR3 is CASSAGTQLGNEQFF. Here the CDR3 DNA reads TGTGCCAGCTCCGCCGGGACCCAGCTGGGCAATGAGCAGTTCTTC.

The V and J genes are TRBV27 and TRBJ1-1, with no clear D. Trimming left V 5 bases short and J 6 bases short, with 13 bases between. The CDR3 extends over 13 amino acids. Per germline, CDR1 MNHEY and CDR2 SMNVEV (reference sequence). This CDR3 is CASSPWAASEAFF. The CDR3 DNA reads as TGTGCCAGCAGTCCCTGGGCAGCCTCTGAAGCTTTCTTT.